This T cell receptor beta chain was captured in a study of blood T cells in healthy people across ages. Across the whole study: In model experiments, template switching was able to capture about one barcoded beta molecule for every two T cells that were present. Findings and limits, study-wide: Naive and antigen-experienced cells could not be conclusively compared, given unsorted PBMCs.

There are 14 residues in the CDR3. J was trimmed by 10 bases and V by 7 bases; bases with no gene match: 14. Looked up from germline, CDR1 is DFQATT and CDR2 is SNEGSKA (reference sequence). Collection of 9 to 10 milliliters of peripheral blood was performed for each donor. A second PCR of roughly 7 to 11 cycles used a sample-barcoded 5' primer and a J-beta primer mix. Each TCR beta cDNA got a 12-nucleotide random molecular identifier. MiXCR, run by TCRdb on the 5' RACE reads, gives a single entry per CDR3 protein. The table includes approximately 800,000 distinct CDR3 sequences, about 53% detected once. To note about this clonotype: The target antigen is unknown.

Source material: blood. The chain couples TRBV20-1 to TRBJ2-1; 9 bases align to TRBD2. This sequence was found in an elderly man in good health. CDR3 sequence: CSVRPGLASLEQFF. The CDR3 nucleotides are TGCAGTGTTCGGCCAGGACTAGCGTCGCTCGAGCAGTTCTTC.